The next 10 T cell receptor beta chains were all read from a single sample in a study of blood T cell repertoires in COVID-19. TCRdb keeps only in-frame clones here, not all; method: immunoSEQ multiplex PCR. The sample yields about 99,000 clones, 80% to 90% seen once. The sequencing input was peripheral blood. Source of these receptors: a man aged 55 to 70 with acute or convalescent COVID-19.

This chain links TRBV18 with TRBJ1-2; 7 bases are shared with TRBD1. This CDR3 contains 14 residues. With V trimmed by 4 bases and J by 3 bases, 5 bases remained unmatched. Germline-derived CDR1 and CDR2 are KGHSH and LQKENI. The CDR3 loop is CASSQGQWDYGYTF. CDR3 in DNA: TGTGCCAGCTCACAGGGACAGTGGGACTATGGCTACACCTTC.

This clone has only a few counts. The V gene is TRBV19, the J gene TRBJ2-1, with 12 bases identical to TRBD2. CDR3 length equals 16 residues. CDR1 LNHDA and CDR2 SQIVND come from the germline V gene (reference sequence). The CDR3 is CATSDPASGGADEQFF. CDR3 nucleotide sequence: TGTGCTACCTCAGACCCGGCTAGCGGGGGGGCAGATGAGCAGTTCTTC.

The chain is built from TRBV7-9 and TRBJ2-7; D is possibly TRBD1 (5 bases). V shed 0 bases and J shed 5 bases, with 14 bases lying between them. Germline V CDR1 and CDR2: SEHNR, FQNEAQ (reference sequence). This CDR3 contains 15 residues. The CDR3 sequence is CASSLAIRAGHEQYF. The CDR3 coding sequence is TGTGCCAGCAGCTTAGCAATCAGGGCAGGCCACGAGCAGTACTTC.

V gene TRBV7-3 combines with J gene TRBJ2-2; 10 nucleotides match TRBD1. Losses at the gene ends were 5 bases for V and 8 bases for J; bases not matched to a gene: 8. Germline V gene data show CDR1 as SGHTA and CDR2 as FQGTGA. This CDR3 comprises 15 residues. CDR3 nucleotides: TGTGCCAGCAGCGCCGGACAGGGGGATTTTGGGGAGCTGTTTTTT. Its protein is CASSAGQGDFGELFF.

The chain joins TRBV4-2 to TRBJ2-2; 7 nucleotides match TRBD2. The germline gives CDR1 LGHNA, CDR2 YNFKEQ. CDR3 length: 17 residues. Unmatched junction bases numbered 9, after V lost 0 bases and J lost 5 bases. For the CDR3, the DNA is TGTGCCAGCAGCCAAGATTGGGCGGGAGTCGGAACCGGGGAGCTGTTTTTT. Translating it yields CASSQDWAGVGTGELFF.

The chain links TRBV7-2 to TRBJ1-3; D gene ambiguous. The germline V and J ends were trimmed by 1 base and 1 base, with 11 bases remaining between them. CDR1 is SGHTA and CDR2 is FQGNSA in the germline V gene. The CDR3 totals 16 residues. CDR3 coding DNA: TGTGCCAGCAGCTTAGTGCGGGAAAGTTCTGGAAACACCATATATTTT. This translates into CASSLVRESSGNTIYF.

This chain joins TRBV3-1 (or the pseudogene TRBV3-2) and TRBJ1-3; no clear D. Germline V gives CDR1 LGHDT, CDR2 YNNKEL (reference sequence). The V end lost 2 bases, the J end lost 0 bases, and 5 bases lay between the germline ends. This CDR3 contains 14 residues. CDR3 bases: TGTGCCAGCAGCCAACTATACTCTGGAAACACCATATATTTT. This encodes CASSQLYSGNTIYF.

The rearrangement joins TRBV29-1 to TRBJ1-5; D is perhaps TRBD1 (6 bases). The CDR3 has 13 amino acids. V lost 5 bases, J lost 5 bases, and 13 bases lay in between. The germline gives CDR1 SQVTM, CDR2 ANQGSEA. CDR3 sequence: CSVSWAGDQPQHF. In nucleotides, the CDR3 is TGCAGCGTTTCTTGGGCAGGGGATCAGCCCCAGCATTTT.

The rearrangement links TRBV5-1 to TRBJ2-7, with 9 bases fitting TRBD2. CDR3 length: 17 amino acids. Germline values: CDR1 SGHRS, CDR2 YFSETQ. V lost 0 bases and J lost 1; bases outside the gene matches: 8. CDR3 residues: CASSLGSGSGGSYEQYF. CDR3 bases: TGCGCCAGCAGCTTGGGGTCAGGCAGCGGGGGGTCCTACGAGCAGTACTTC.

The sample holds a few counts of this clone. The CDR3 coding sequence is TGTGCCAGCAGACCACTAGCTAATGAAAAACTGTTTTTT. It is translated as CASRPLANEKLFF. The chain uses TRBV7-9 and TRBJ1-4; D uncertain. Trimming pared 6 bases from V and 3 bases from J, leaving 8 bases between. Germline V gene sequence: CDR1 SEHNR, CDR2 FQNEAQ (reference sequence). The CDR3 loop spans 13 amino acids. Variable domain in full (rest from reference TRBV7-9 and TRBJ1-4): DTGVSQNPRHKITKRGQNVTFRCDPISEHNRLYWYRQTLGQGPEFLTYFQNEAQLEKSRLLSDRFSAERPKGSFSTLEIQRTEQGDSAMYLCASRPLANEKLFFGSGTQLSVL.